This T cell receptor beta chain was sequenced during a study of cytomegalovirus exposure and HLA in healthy donors. Study outcomes and limitations: The study put 150 to 200 TCR beta chains on its list as cytomegalovirus-associated.

Generated by immunoSEQ multiplex PCR, the TCRdb table keeps only in-frame clones and is missing some. The table lists about 160,000 clones, roughly 91% of them singletons. This clone has only one observation. Its antigen is as yet unknown. The sequence was obtained from a young man in good health and CMV-seronegative. Sequencing input: PBMCs.

DNA for the CDR3: TGTGCCAGCAGGCTTGACGGACAGCAATACACCGGGGAGCTGTTTTTT. It specifies CASRLDGQQYTGELFF. The chain links TRBV27 to TRBJ2-2; weak D call: TRBD1 (6 bases). Germline assignment: CDR1 MNHEY and CDR2 SMNVEV (reference sequence). The CDR3 has 16 residues. V lost 6 bases and J 3 bases, leaving 17 bases between the germline ends.